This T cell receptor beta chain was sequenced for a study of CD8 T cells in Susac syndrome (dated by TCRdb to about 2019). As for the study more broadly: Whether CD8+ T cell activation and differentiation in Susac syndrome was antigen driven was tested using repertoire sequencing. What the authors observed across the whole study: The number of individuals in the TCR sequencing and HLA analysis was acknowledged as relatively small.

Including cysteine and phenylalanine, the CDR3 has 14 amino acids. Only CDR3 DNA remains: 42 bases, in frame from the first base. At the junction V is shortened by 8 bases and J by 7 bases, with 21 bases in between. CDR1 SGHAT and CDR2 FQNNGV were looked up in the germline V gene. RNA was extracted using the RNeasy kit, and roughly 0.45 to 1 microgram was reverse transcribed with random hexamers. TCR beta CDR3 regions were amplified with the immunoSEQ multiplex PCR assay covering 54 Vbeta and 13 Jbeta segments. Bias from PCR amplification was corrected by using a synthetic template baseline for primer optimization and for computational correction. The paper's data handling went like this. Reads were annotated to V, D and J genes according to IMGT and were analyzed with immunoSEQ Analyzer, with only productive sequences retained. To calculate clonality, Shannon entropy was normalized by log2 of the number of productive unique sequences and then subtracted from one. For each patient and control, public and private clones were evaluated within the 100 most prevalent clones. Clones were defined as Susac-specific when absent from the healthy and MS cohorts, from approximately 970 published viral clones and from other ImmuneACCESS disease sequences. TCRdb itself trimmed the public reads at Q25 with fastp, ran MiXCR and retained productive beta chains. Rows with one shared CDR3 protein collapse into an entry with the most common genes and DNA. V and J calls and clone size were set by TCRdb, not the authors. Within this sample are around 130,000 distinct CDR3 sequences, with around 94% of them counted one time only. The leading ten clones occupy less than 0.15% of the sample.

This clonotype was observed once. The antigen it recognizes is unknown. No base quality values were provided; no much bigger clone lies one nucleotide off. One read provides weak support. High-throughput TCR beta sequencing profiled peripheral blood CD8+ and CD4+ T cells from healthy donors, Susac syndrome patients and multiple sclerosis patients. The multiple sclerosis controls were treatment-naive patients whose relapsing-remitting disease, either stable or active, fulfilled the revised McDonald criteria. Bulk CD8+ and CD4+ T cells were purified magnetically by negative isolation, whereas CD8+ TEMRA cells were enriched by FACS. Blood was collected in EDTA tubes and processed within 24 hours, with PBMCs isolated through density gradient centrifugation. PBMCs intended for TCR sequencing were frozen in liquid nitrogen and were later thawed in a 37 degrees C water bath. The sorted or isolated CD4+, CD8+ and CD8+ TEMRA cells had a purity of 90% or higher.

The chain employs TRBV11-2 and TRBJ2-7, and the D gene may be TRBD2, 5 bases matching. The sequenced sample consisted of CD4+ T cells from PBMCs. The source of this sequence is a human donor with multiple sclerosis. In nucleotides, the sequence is TGTGCCAGCTCCGGGATCTCTCGGATTCATGAGCAGTACTTC. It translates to CASSGISRIHEQYF.